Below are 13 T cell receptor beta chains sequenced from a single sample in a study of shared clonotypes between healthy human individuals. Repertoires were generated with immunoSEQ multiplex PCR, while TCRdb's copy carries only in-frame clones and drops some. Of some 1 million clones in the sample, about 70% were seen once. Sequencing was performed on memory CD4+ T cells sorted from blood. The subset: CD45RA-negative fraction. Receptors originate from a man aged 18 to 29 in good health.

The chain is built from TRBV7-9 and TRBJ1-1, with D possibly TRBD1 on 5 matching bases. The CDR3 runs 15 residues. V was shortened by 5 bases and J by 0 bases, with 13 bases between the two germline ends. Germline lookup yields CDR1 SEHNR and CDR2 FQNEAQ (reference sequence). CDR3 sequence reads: CASSPLGAVNTEAFF. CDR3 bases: TGTGCCAGCAGCCCCCTCGGGGCAGTGAACACTGAAGCTTTCTTT.

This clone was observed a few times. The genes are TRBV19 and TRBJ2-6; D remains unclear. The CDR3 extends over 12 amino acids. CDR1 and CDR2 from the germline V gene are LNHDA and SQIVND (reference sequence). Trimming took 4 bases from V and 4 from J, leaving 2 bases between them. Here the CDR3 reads CASSTGANVLTF. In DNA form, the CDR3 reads TGTGCCAGTAGTACGGGGGCCAACGTCCTGACTTTC. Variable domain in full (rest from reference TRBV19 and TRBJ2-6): DGGITQSPKYLFRKEGQNVTLSCEQNLNHDAMYWYRQDPGQGLRLIYYSQIVNDFQKGDIAEGYSVSREKKESFPLTVTSAQKNPTAFYLCASSTGANVLTFGAGSRLTVL.

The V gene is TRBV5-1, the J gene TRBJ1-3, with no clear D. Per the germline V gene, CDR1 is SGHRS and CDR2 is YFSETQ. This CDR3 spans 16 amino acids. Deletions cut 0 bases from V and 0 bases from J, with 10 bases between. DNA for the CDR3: TGCGCCAGCAGCTTGGAGGGAACGGTCTCTGGAAACACCATATATTTT. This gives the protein CASSLEGTVSGNTIYF.

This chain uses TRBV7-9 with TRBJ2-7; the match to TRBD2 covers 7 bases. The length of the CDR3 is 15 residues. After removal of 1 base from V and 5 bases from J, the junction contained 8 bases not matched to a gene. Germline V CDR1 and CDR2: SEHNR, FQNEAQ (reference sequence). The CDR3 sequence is CASSLERGGTDEQYF. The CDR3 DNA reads TGTGCCAGCAGCTTAGAAAGGGGAGGGACGGACGAGCAGTACTTC.

The CDR3 DNA sequence: TGTGCCACCGCCCCGGGGTCGAACACCGGGGAGCTGTTTTTT. Its protein is CATAPGSNTGELFF. The chain recombines TRBV9 with TRBJ2-2; D is possibly TRBD2 (5 bases). CDR3 length: 14 amino acids. The germline gives CDR1 SGDLS, CDR2 YYNGEE. The V end was cut by 9 bases, the J end by 0 bases, with 12 bases between. Full variable domain (missing parts from reference TRBV9 and TRBJ2-2): DSGVTQTPKHLITATGQRVTLRCSPRSGDLSVYWYQQSLDQGLQFLIQYYNGEERAKGNILERFSAQQFPDLHSELNLSSLELGDSALYFCATAPGSNTGELFFGEGSRLTVL.

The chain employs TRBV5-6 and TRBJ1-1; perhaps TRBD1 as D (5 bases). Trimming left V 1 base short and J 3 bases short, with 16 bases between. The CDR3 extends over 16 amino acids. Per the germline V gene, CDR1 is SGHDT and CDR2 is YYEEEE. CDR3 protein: CASSLLGTTEYTEAFF. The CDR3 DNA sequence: TGTGCCAGCAGCTTGTTGGGGACGACAGAATACACTGAAGCTTTCTTT.

DNA for the CDR3: TGTGCCAGCAGCGTCGGGACAGGGGCCGATCAGCCCCAGCATTTT. Its translation: CASSVGTGADQPQHF. This chain connects TRBV5-4 to TRBJ1-5, with 10 bases lining up with TRBD1. Germline lookup yields CDR1 SGHNT and CDR2 YYREEE (reference sequence). The CDR3 has 15 amino acids. The trim removed 4 bases at V and 5 bases at J, leaving 6 bases unmatched.

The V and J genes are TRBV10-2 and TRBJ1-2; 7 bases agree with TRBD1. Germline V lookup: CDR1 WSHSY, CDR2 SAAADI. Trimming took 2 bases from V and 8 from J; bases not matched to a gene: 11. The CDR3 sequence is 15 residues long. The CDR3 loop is CASSEPVDRAKGYTF. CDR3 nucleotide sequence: TGCGCCAGCAGTGAGCCCGTCGACAGGGCGAAGGGCTACACCTTC.

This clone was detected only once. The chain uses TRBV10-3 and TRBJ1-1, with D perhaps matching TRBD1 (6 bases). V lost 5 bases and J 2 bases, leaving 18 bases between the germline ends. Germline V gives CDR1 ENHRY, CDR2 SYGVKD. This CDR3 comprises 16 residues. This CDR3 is CAISPDSQGSNTEAFF. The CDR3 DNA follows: TGTGCCATCAGTCCGGACTCCCAGGGGTCCAACACTGAAGCTTTCTTT.

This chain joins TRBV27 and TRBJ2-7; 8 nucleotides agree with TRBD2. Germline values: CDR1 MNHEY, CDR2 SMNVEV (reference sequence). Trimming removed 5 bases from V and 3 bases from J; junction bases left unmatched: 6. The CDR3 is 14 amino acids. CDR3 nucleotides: TGTGCCAGCAGTCGCACCGCGGGAGGCTACGAGCAGTACTTC. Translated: CASSRTAGGYEQYF.

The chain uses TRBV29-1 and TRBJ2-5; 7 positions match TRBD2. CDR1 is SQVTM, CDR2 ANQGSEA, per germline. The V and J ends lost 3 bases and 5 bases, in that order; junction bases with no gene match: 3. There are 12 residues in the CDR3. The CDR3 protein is CSVESGGETQYF. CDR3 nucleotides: TGCAGCGTTGAGTCGGGAGGCGAGACCCAGTACTTC.

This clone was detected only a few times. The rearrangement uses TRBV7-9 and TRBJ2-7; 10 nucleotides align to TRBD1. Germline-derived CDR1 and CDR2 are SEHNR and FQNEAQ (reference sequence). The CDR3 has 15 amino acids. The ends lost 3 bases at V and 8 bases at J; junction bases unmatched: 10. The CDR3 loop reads CASSLAGQGNGKQYF. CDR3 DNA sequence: TGTGCCAGCAGCTTGGCGGGACAGGGGAATGGAAAGCAGTACTTC. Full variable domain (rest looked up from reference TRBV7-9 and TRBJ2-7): DTGVSQNPRHKITKRGQNVTFRCDPISEHNRLYWYRQTLGQGPEFLTYFQNEAQLEKSRLLSDRFSAERPKGSFSTLEIQRTEQGDSAMYLCASSLAGQGNGKQYFGPGTRLTVT.

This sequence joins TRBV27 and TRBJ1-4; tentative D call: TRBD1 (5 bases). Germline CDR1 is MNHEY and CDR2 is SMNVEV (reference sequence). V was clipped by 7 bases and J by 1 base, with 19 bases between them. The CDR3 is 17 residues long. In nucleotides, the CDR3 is TGTGCCAGCACAAGGGACTCCTGGGGAATAACTAATGAAAAACTGTTTTTT. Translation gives CASTRDSWGITNEKLFF.